The T cell receptor (beta chain) described here comes from a study of graft-versus-host responses after intestinal transplantation. A remark on this clone: The antigen remains unidentified.

The method was immunoSEQ multiplex PCR; TCRdb's version includes in-frame clones alone and lacks a portion of them. The table records more than 80,000 clones, around 86% of them present only once. The receptor was derived from a human donor who received an intestinal transplant. Sequenced here: unstimulated CD8+ T cells sorted from spleen or lymph node cells, sampled before intestinal transplant.

As DNA, the CDR3 is TGTGCCAGCAGCTCATCCCCGGGGGGAGAACTTTATGGCTACACCTTC. Amino acids: CASSSSPGGELYGYTF. V is TRBV5-6 and J is TRBJ1-2; D may be TRBD1 (5 bases). The germline V and J ends were trimmed by 3 bases and 5 bases, with 20 bases remaining between them. The germline V gene encodes CDR1 SGHDT and CDR2 YYEEEE. This CDR3 comprises 16 residues.